Included here is one T cell receptor beta chain sequence, with context. Its antigen remains undetermined. No much larger clone exists at a distance of one base, and base qualities are not known. CDR1 is given as MNHEY and CDR2 as SMNVEV, both from the germline V gene (reference sequence). Relative to germline, V is 1 base shorter and J is 1 base shorter, with 10 bases between their ends. The CDR3 numbers 15 residues from cysteine through phenylalanine. The sequence is cut down to CDR3 DNA, 45 bases in frame from base 1. Preparation of the library involved the immunoSEQ multiplex PCR assay. This is the immuneACCESS table as TCRdb keeps it, with only in-frame sequences that have V and J called. A part of the clones is gone; compared with another copy, unresolved V genes explain less than half, and the rest is unexplained. The sample records approximately 9,800 clones, 70% to 75% of which are singletons. Roughly 23% of the sample is held by the ten biggest clonotypes.

The data derive from a study of T cells after somatic rescue of genetic block (dated by TCRdb to about 2020). In terms of the full investigation: The study assessed how robust, over the long term, a T-cell system was when the system had developed through somatic rescue of a genetic block in T-cell development.

This TCR derives from a boy younger than 18. The chain links TRBV27 with TRBJ1-1, with TRBD1 tentatively as D gene (5 bases match). Sequenced sample: peripheral blood mononuclear cells (PBMCs). The DNA sequence follows: TGTGCCAGCAGTTTATTAAGGGGCCAGAACACTGAAGCTTTCTTT. Its protein reads: CASSLLRGQNTEAFF.